One sample yielded the 20 T cell receptor beta chains listed below, sequenced in a study of T cell responses to AZD1222 COVID-19 vaccine. Method: immunoSEQ multiplex PCR; TCRdb's copy keeps in-frame clones and lacks some. The table has 150,000 to 200,000 clones, 92% seen once. Source: peripheral blood, taken 28 days after the second AZD1222 dose. The receptors come from an adult who received the AZD1222 COVID-19 vaccine.

The rearrangement uses TRBV19 and TRBJ2-3, with 9 bases identical to TRBD2. CDR3 size: 15 residues. Germline V gene data show CDR1 as LNHDA and CDR2 as SQIVND (reference sequence). The junction had 4 bases not matched to a gene; V was cut back by 3 bases and J by 3 bases. CDR3 loop: CASSMGLAVTDTQYF. CDR3 coding DNA: TGTGCCAGTAGTATGGGACTAGCCGTAACAGATACGCAGTATTTT.

This chain links TRBV2 with TRBJ2-7, with D perhaps matching TRBD1 or TRBD2 (5 bases each). V was shortened by 7 bases and J by 3 bases, with 16 bases between the two germline ends. This CDR3 is built from 14 residues. CDR1 SNHLY and CDR2 FYNNEI come from the germline V gene. CDR3: CASIRYGADYEQYF. The DNA of the CDR3 is TGTGCCAGCATTCGATACGGGGCGGACTACGAGCAGTACTTC.

This clone was recorded once. V gene TRBV6-6 combines with J gene TRBJ1-1; D may be TRBD1 (6 bases). Trimming cost V 6 bases and J 8 bases, with 16 bases left between them. The CDR3 is 13 residues long. Germline V gene data show CDR1 as MNHNY and CDR2 as SVGAGI (reference sequence). The CDR3 DNA reads as TGTGCCAGCAGCCTGAATGGGGGGGCCGAAGCTTTCTTT. Its translation: CASSLNGGAEAFF.

The chain carries TRBV7-8 and TRBJ2-3; tentatively, D is TRBD1 (6 bases). From germline, CDR1 is SGHVS and CDR2 FQNEAQ. V lost 5 bases, J lost 0 bases, and 12 bases lay in between. The CDR3 is 15 residues long. The CDR3 coding sequence is TGTGCCAGCAGCAGCCGGGACAAAAGCACAGATACGCAGTATTTT. Residues: CASSSRDKSTDTQYF.

The genes are TRBV3-1 (or the pseudogene TRBV3-2) and TRBJ1-2; the D is unclear. Germline V CDR1 and CDR2: LGHDT, YNNKEL (reference sequence). The CDR3 totals 14 residues. Trimming pared 1 base from V and 4 bases from J, leaving 10 bases between. CDR3 DNA sequence: TGTGCCAGCAGCCAAGGGGCCCAAAGCTATGGCTACACCTTC. Its translation: CASSQGAQSYGYTF.

The genes are TRBV29-1 and TRBJ1-4; 9 bases fit TRBD1. J was trimmed by 0 bases and V by 3 bases; bases with no gene match: 8. There are 17 residues in the CDR3. CDR1 is SQVTM and CDR2 is ANQGSEA in the germline V gene. The CDR3 DNA is TGCAGCGTTGACCGGACAGGGGAGATCGCAACTAATGAAAAACTGTTTTTT. Encoded protein: CSVDRTGEIATNEKLFF.

The gene calls are TRBV5-5 and TRBJ1-4; no clear D. The V end lost 4 bases, the J end lost 8 bases, and 15 bases lay between the germline ends. Germline loops: CDR1 SGHKS, CDR2 YYEKEE (reference sequence). This CDR3 has 14 residues. CDR3 DNA sequence: TGTGCCAGCAGCCCGCTGGCGGGAGAGGAAAAACTGTTTTTT. Amino acid sequence: CASSPLAGEEKLFF. The full variable domain, in which reference TRBV5-5 and TRBJ1-4 provide the parts outside the CDR3, is DAGVTQSPTHLIKTRGQQVTLRCSPISGHKSVSWYQQVLGQGPQFIFQYYEKEERGRGNFPDRFSARQFPNYSSELNVNALLLGDSALYLCASSPLAGEEKLFFGSGTQLSVL.

The genes are TRBV19 and TRBJ1-5; D possibly corresponds to TRBD1 (5 bases). Trimming removed 6 bases from V and 2 bases from J, with 5 bases in between. From germline, CDR1 is LNHDA and CDR2 SQIVND (reference sequence). This CDR3 comprises 12 residues. The CDR3 nucleotides are TGTGCCAGTAGGACAGGCAATCAGCCCCAGCATTTT. It is translated as CASRTGNQPQHF.

A single count supports this clone. The chain combines TRBV6-5 with TRBJ2-6, with D unresolved. Trimming pared 2 bases from V and 2 bases from J, leaving 7 bases between. CDR1 is MNHEY, CDR2 SVGAGI, per germline. The CDR3 covers 15 residues. The DNA for the CDR3 is TGTGCCAGCAGTTACCGCGCACCTGGGGCCAACGTCCTGACTTTC. Amino acids: CASSYRAPGANVLTF.

The chain is built from TRBV11-2 and TRBJ1-1; D call uncertain. V lost 1 base and J 3 bases, leaving 12 bases between the germline ends. This CDR3 has 15 amino acids. Looked up from germline, CDR1 is SGHAT and CDR2 is FQNNGV. Here the CDR3 DNA reads TGTGCCAGCAGCTTAGCGGCCAGTGGTTACACTGAAGCTTTCTTT. Its translation: CASSLAASGYTEAFF.

The V and J genes are TRBV10-3 and TRBJ2-3, with TRBD2 identical over 11 bases. Trimming removed 6 bases from V and 5 bases from J; junction bases left unmatched: 10. Germline V gene data show CDR1 as ENHRY and CDR2 as SYGVKD. The CDR3 loop spans 16 amino acids. CDR3 in amino acids: CAISPTIAGGQDTQYF. For the CDR3, the DNA is TGTGCCATCAGCCCCACTATAGCGGGGGGGCAAGATACGCAGTATTTT.

This chain joins TRBV7-2 and TRBJ2-1, with a weak D call TRBD2 (6 bases). Trimming took 0 bases from V and 8 from J, leaving 11 bases between them. This CDR3 is built from 14 residues. Germline CDR1 is SGHTA and CDR2 is FQGNSA. CDR3 in DNA: TGTGCCAGCAGCTTAGCCGGAGGGTTCGATGAGCAGTTCTTC. This codes for CASSLAGGFDEQFF.

About this clone: The same CDR3 arises from other DNA sequences in this sample as well. This chain uses TRBV4-1 with TRBJ1-1; no clear D gene. V was clipped by 1 base and J by 0 bases, with 6 bases between them. Germline CDR1 and CDR2: MGHRA and YSYEKL. CDR3 size: 14 residues. Here the CDR3 reads CASSQGQMNTEAFF. The CDR3 DNA reads TGCGCCAGCAGCCAAGGACAAATGAACACTGAAGCTTTCTTT.

The genes are TRBV15 and TRBJ2-1; possibly TRBD1 for D (6 bases). The CDR3 spans 15 residues. Between the trimmed V and J ends, which lost 2 bases and 5 bases, there was a span of 13 bases. Per the germline V gene, CDR1 is LNHNV and CDR2 is YYDKDF (reference sequence). The CDR3 nucleotides read TGTGCCACCAGCAGACCCACAGGGACGAACAATGAGCAGTTCTTC. This sequence encodes CATSRPTGTNNEQFF.

The chain combines TRBV18 with TRBJ2-1; D is unresolved. Germline CDR1 is KGHSH and CDR2 is LQKENI. The V and J ends lost 3 bases and 0 bases respectively, with 9 bases between them. The CDR3 runs to 15 residues. CDR3 region: CASSPGQASYNEQFF. Written as DNA, the CDR3 is TGTGCCAGCTCACCGGGCCAGGCCTCCTACAATGAGCAGTTCTTC.

The V call is TRBV6-4, the J call TRBJ2-6, with D perhaps TRBD1 or TRBD2 (5 bases each). With 3 bases removed from V and 2 bases from J, the gap between germline ends came to 5 bases. Germline V gene data show CDR1 as MRHNA and CDR2 as SNTAGT. The CDR3 contains 14 residues. The CDR3 region has the DNA TGTGCCAGCAGTGAGGGGGCTGGGGCCAACGTCCTGACTTTC. Its translation: CASSEGAGANVLTF.

The chain uses TRBV28 and TRBJ2-7, with D possibly called TRBD1 or TRBD2 (5 bases each). CDR1 is MDHEN, CDR2 SYDVKM, per germline. With 6 bases removed from V and 5 bases from J, the gap between germline ends came to 17 bases. The CDR3 consists of 14 residues. CDR3 nucleotide sequence: TGTGCCAGCAGCCTCGGTGGGACGCGCCACGAGCAGTACTTC. This codes for CASSLGGTRHEQYF. The full variable domain, its missing parts supplied by reference TRBV28 and TRBJ2-7, is DVKVTQSSRYLVKRTGEKVFLECVQDMDHENMFWYRQDPGLGLRLIYFSYDVKMKEKGDIPEGYSVSREKKERFSLILESASTNQTSMYLCASSLGGTRHEQYFGPGTRLTVT.

This chain connects TRBV7-2 to TRBJ2-1, with TRBD1 as a possible D gene (5 bases). Germline V lookup: CDR1 SGHTA, CDR2 FQGNSA. Between the trimmed V and J ends, which lost 6 bases and 9 bases, there was a span of 18 bases. The CDR3 totals 14 residues. As DNA, the CDR3 is TGTGCCAGCAGTCCCCGACAGAAAAGGAGTGAGCAGTTCTTC. Translating gives CASSPRQKRSEQFF.

The chain links TRBV6-5 to TRBJ1-1; D is unclear. The length of the CDR3 is 14 residues. V shed 7 bases and J shed 0 bases, with 12 bases lying between them. CDR1 MNHEY and CDR2 SVGAGI come from the germline V gene. The CDR3 DNA follows: TGTGCCAGCAACCCAGTTGGATTGAACACTGAAGCTTTCTTT. Its translation is CASNPVGLNTEAFF.

The chain carries TRBV6-5 and TRBJ2-2; D not resolved. There are 15 residues in the CDR3. Germline loops: CDR1 MNHEY, CDR2 SVGAGI. Trimming left V 6 bases short and J 5 bases short, with 16 bases between. The CDR3: CASRNMAGPTGELFF. The CDR3, as DNA: TGTGCCAGCAGGAACATGGCAGGTCCAACCGGGGAGCTGTTTTTT.